This T cell receptor (beta chain) was sequenced during a study of cytomegalovirus exposure and HLA in healthy donors. PCR involved 60 Vbeta and 13 Jbeta primers. Assay used: immunoSEQ multiplex PCR; TCRdb lists only in-frame clones, some missing. The sample contains 160,000 or so clones, roughly 87% of which appear only once. CDR1 is MNHEY, CDR2 SVGAGI, per germline. CDR3 length equals 14 residues. V lost 3 bases, J lost 4 bases, and 12 bases lay in between. The TCR originated in a woman aged 25-40 years in good health and CMV-seronegative. The chain links TRBV6-5 to TRBJ1-2; no clear D gene. The material sequenced was PBMCs. The CDR3 coding sequence is TGTGCCAGCAGTTATGGAGGTCTGGGCTATGGCTACACCTTC. Protein sequence: CASSYGGLGYGYTF.